The 7 T cell receptor beta chains presented below share a single source sample, sequenced in a study of blood T cell repertoires in COVID-19. Measured with immunoSEQ multiplex PCR; TCRdb has only the in-frame clones, and not every one. Among roughly 140,000 clones, around 85% were seen once, and the ten largest hold around 6.2%. The sequencing input was PBMCs or T cells enriched from blood (not recorded which). Receptors were obtained from a woman in her thirties or forties who had recovered from COVID-19.

The chain carries TRBV10-3 and TRBJ2-1, with 13 bases matching TRBD2. The ends lost 10 bases at V and 5 bases at J; junction bases unmatched: 5. CDR1 is ENHRY, CDR2 SYGVKD, per germline. This CDR3 is built from 14 residues. The CDR3: CATSGTSGDNEQFF. CDR3 nucleotides: TGTGCCACCTCCGGGACTAGCGGGGACAATGAGCAGTTCTTC.

CDR3 sequence: CASSLLGTGGLYEQYF. The CDR3 coding sequence is TGTGCCAGCAGCCTCCTCGGGACAGGGGGCTTATACGAGCAGTACTTC. The V and J genes are TRBV11-1 and TRBJ2-7, with 12 bases lining up with TRBD1. Germline CDR1 SGHAT, CDR2 FQDESV (reference sequence). Losses at the gene ends were 5 bases for V and 4 bases for J; bases not matched to a gene: 9. The CDR3 has 16 residues.

The rearrangement joins TRBV5-4 to TRBJ1-1, with a weak D call TRBD1 (5 bases). The CDR3 is 14 amino acids. Germline CDR1 is SGHNT and CDR2 is YYREEE (reference sequence). The V and J ends lost 3 bases and 3 bases respectively, with 12 bases between them. CDR3 loop: CASSSLGADTEAFF. CDR3 DNA: TGTGCCAGCAGCTCCCTTGGGGCGGACACTGAAGCTTTCTTT.

This sequence joins TRBV11-2 and TRBJ2-2, with D perhaps matching TRBD1 (6 bases). V lost 5 bases and J lost 1, with 17 bases in between. The CDR3 contains 17 residues. The germline gives CDR1 SGHAT, CDR2 FQNNGV. The CDR3 spells CASSGTSPTGNTGELFF. The CDR3, as DNA: TGTGCCAGCAGCGGGACCTCGCCGACAGGGAACACCGGGGAGCTGTTTTTT.

The chain is built from TRBV2 and TRBJ1-1; D ambiguous. V was trimmed by 5 bases and J by 0 bases, leaving 19 bases between them. Per germline, CDR1 SNHLY and CDR2 FYNNEI. CDR3 length equals 17 residues. The CDR3 nucleotides read TGTGCCAGCAGTTCATCCCTAAGGGAGACAATGAACACTGAAGCTTTCTTT. The encoded protein is CASSSSLRETMNTEAFF. Full variable domain (remainder filled in from reference TRBV2 and TRBJ1-1): EPEVTQTPSHQVTQMGQEVILRCVPISNHLYFYWYRQILGQKVEFLVSFYNNEISEKSEIFDDQFSVERPDGSNFTLKIRSTKLEDSAMYFCASSSSLRETMNTEAFFGQGTRLTVV.

The V and J genes are TRBV5-1 and TRBJ2-3, with D maybe TRBD2 (5 bases). This CDR3 is 14 amino acids long. The germline V gene has CDR1 SGHRS and CDR2 YFSETQ. Trimming removed 4 bases at V and 2 bases at J, with 11 bases between. CDR3 DNA sequence: TGCGCCAGCAGCGAGGACTCGGTCACAGATACGCAGTATTTT. Protein sequence: CASSEDSVTDTQYF. Combining the CDR3 with reference TRBV5-1 and TRBJ2-3 gives the whole variable domain KAGVTQTPRYLIKTRGQQVTLSCSPISGHRSVSWYQQTPGQGLQFLFEYFSETQRNKGNFPGRFSGRQFSNSRSEMNVSTLELGDSALYLCASSEDSVTDTQYFGPGTRLTVL.

This chain connects TRBV4-2 to TRBJ2-3; 11 bases fit TRBD2. The CDR3 spans 16 residues. Looked up from germline, CDR1 is LGHNA and CDR2 is YNFKEQ. J was trimmed by 2 bases and V by 0 bases; bases with no gene match: 1. The CDR3, as DNA: TGTGCCAGCAGCCAAGAACTAGCGGGGGCCACAGATACGCAGTATTTT. Its translation: CASSQELAGATDTQYF.